What follows are 32 T cell receptor beta chains derived from one specimen sequenced in a study of T-cell memory formation after mild COVID-19. TCRdb analysed the 5' RACE reads with MiXCR anew, one entry per CDR3 protein. The sample consists of some 160,000 distinct CDR3 sequences, 10% to 15% of them appearing once. Sequenced sample: PBMCs or a T cell subset sorted from them (not recorded which). These receptors were collected from a man between 18 and 35 years old who had mild COVID-19 (a few samples of this study predate the infection). Cell type and time point are not known.

The gene calls are TRBV27 and TRBJ1-4, with 9 bases that match TRBD1. In germline, CDR1 is MNHEY, CDR2 SMNVEV (reference sequence). The CDR3 covers 15 residues. V shed 2 bases and J 6 bases; nucleotides not matched to a gene: 4. In nucleotides, the CDR3 is TGTGCCAGCAGTTTAGGACAGGGGAGGGATGAAAAACTGTTTTTT. As protein: CASSLGQGRDEKLFF.

The table lists this clonotype with a count of one. The V call is TRBV10-3, the J call TRBJ2-5; 10 bases are a match to TRBD2. This CDR3 contains 13 residues. J lost 5 bases, V lost 11 bases, and 8 bases had no gene match. The germline V gene encodes CDR1 ENHRY and CDR2 SYGVKD. The CDR3 DNA reads TGTGCCTCCCAGCGGGGGGGCTTGGAGACCCAGTACTTC. This encodes CASQRGGLETQYF.

This chain connects TRBV24-1 to TRBJ2-2; maybe TRBD1 (6 bases). V was cut by 1 base and J by 10 bases, with 9 bases left in between. CDR1 is KGHDR and CDR2 is SFDVKD in the germline V gene. CDR3 size: 13 residues. The CDR3 sequence: CATSDLQGVELFF. The DNA for the CDR3 is TGTGCCACCAGTGATTTACAGGGTGTGGAGCTGTTTTTT.

V is TRBV19 and J is TRBJ1-1; tentative D call: TRBD1 (5 bases). The CDR3 runs 17 residues. From germline, CDR1 is LNHDA and CDR2 SQIVND (reference sequence). The germline V and J ends were trimmed by 5 bases and 1 base, with 20 bases remaining between them. The CDR3 loop is CASSARDFTTANTEAFF. The CDR3 bases are TGTGCCAGTAGTGCCAGGGATTTCACAACAGCGAACACTGAAGCTTTCTTT.

This clonotype turned up a few times. This sequence joins TRBV10-3 and TRBJ2-3, with TRBD2 matching over 14 bases. Germline-derived CDR1 and CDR2 are ENHRY and SYGVKD. J was trimmed by 5 bases and V by 10 bases; bases with no gene match: 8. The CDR3 has 15 amino acids. In DNA, the CDR3 is TGTGCCAGCCTCGGGGGACTAGCGGGGGAAGATACGCAGTATTTT. Its translation: CASLGGLAGEDTQYF.

V is TRBV5-1 and J is TRBJ2-2, with D unclear. V was clipped by 5 bases and J by 7 bases, with 12 bases between them. From germline, CDR1 is SGHRS and CDR2 YFSETQ. The CDR3 runs to 13 residues. CDR3 sequence reads: CASRLLELGELFF. The CDR3 coding sequence is TGCGCCAGCAGACTCCTAGAACTCGGGGAGCTGTTTTTT.

This CDR3 is CASSHTGTTETQYF. For the CDR3, the DNA is TGTGCCAGCAGTCATACAGGGACAACAGAGACCCAGTACTTC. This chain uses TRBV12-3 or TRBV12-4 with TRBJ2-5; tentative D call: TRBD1 (6 bases). This CDR3 is 14 amino acids long. Trimming pared 5 bases from V and 4 bases from J, leaving 14 bases between.

This clonotype turned up a few times. The genes are TRBV6-5 and TRBJ1-1, with D uncertain. Germline V gives CDR1 MNHEY, CDR2 SVGAGI. CDR3 length equals 14 residues. The germline V and J ends were trimmed by 4 bases and 2 bases, with 11 bases remaining between them. Written as DNA, the CDR3 is TGTGCCAGCAGTTGGTTGGGCCCTAACACTGAAGCTTTCTTT. Amino acids: CASSWLGPNTEAFF.

The rearrangement links TRBV15 to TRBJ1-5; D uncertain. CDR1 is LNHNV and CDR2 is YYDKDF in the germline V gene (reference sequence). The V gene lost 3 bases and the J gene lost 3 bases, with 3 bases spanning the gap. The CDR3 spans 12 residues. CDR3 coding DNA: TGTGCCACCAGCAGCCCCAATCAGCCCCAGCATTTT. It is translated as CATSSPNQPQHF.

A few counts support this clonotype. The rearrangement uses TRBV7-9 and TRBJ2-3; D gene unclear. Germline CDR1 is SEHNR and CDR2 is FQNEAQ (reference sequence). The CDR3 sequence is 14 residues long. Trimming pared 7 bases from V and 5 bases from J, leaving 16 bases between. CDR3: CASIRPSKGDTQYF. The CDR3 DNA sequence: TGTGCCAGCATCAGACCGAGTAAAGGAGATACGCAGTATTTT.

This clonotype was detected only a few times. The genes are TRBV2 and TRBJ2-7, with D perhaps being TRBD1 or TRBD2 (6 bases each). The V gene lost 6 bases and the J gene lost 2 bases, with 14 bases spanning the gap. The V gene's germline CDR1 is SNHLY and CDR2 FYNNEI. This CDR3 contains 14 residues. The DNA for the CDR3 is TGTGCCAGCAGGAACAGGGTAGCGGCCTACGAGCAGTACTTC. It specifies CASRNRVAAYEQYF.

This chain links TRBV20-1 with TRBJ2-7, with 7 bases that match TRBD1. CDR3 length equals 14 residues. The V gene end was trimmed by 0 bases and the J gene end by 0 bases; junction bases not matched to a gene: 2. CDR1 DFQATT and CDR2 SNEGSKA come from the germline V gene (reference sequence). CDR3 sequence (DNA): TGCAGTGCTAGAGATCCAGGGGGCTCCTACGAGCAGTACTTC. It yields the protein CSARDPGGSYEQYF.

V and J are TRBV7-2 and TRBJ2-3, with D possibly being TRBD1 (6 bases). The CDR3 totals 15 residues. V lost 3 bases and J lost 1, with 11 bases in between. Germline values: CDR1 SGHTA, CDR2 FQGNSA. The CDR3 DNA sequence: TGTGCCAGCAGCTTCGACAGGACCCGCACAGATACGCAGTATTTT. It yields the protein CASSFDRTRTDTQYF.

The V call is TRBV6-2 or TRBV6-3, the J call TRBJ2-1; D is uncertain. V was trimmed by 6 bases and J by 0 bases, leaving 9 bases between them. CDR1 MNHEY and CDR2 SVGEGT come from the germline V gene. The CDR3 covers 14 residues. The CDR3 nucleotides are TGTGCCAGCAGGAGACCAGGCTCCTACAATGAGCAGTTCTTC. This codes for CASRRPGSYNEQFF.

As DNA, the CDR3 is TGTGCCAGCAGTTTACGGGCCTATGGCTACACCTTC. Translation: CASSLRAYGYTF. J is TRBJ1-2 and V is TRBV28; D unresolved. This CDR3 is 12 amino acids long. Germline V gene lookup returns CDR1 MDHEN and CDR2 SYDVKM. Trimming removed 2 bases from V and 4 bases from J, with 5 bases in between.

The chain links TRBV6-2 or TRBV6-3 to TRBJ1-2; D is possibly TRBD1 (5 bases). Deletions cut 5 bases from V and 6 bases from J, with 13 bases between. The CDR3 is made up of 13 amino acids. Germline V lookup: CDR1 MNHEY, CDR2 SVGEGT. The CDR3 DNA follows: TGTGCCAGCAGTCCCCGAGGAGGGGATGGCTACACCTTC. Its protein is CASSPRGGDGYTF.

The chain uses TRBV6-2 or TRBV6-3 and TRBJ2-3, with D perhaps TRBD1 (5 bases). The V and J ends lost 6 bases and 2 bases respectively, with 12 bases between them. From germline, CDR1 is MNHEY and CDR2 SVGEGT. This CDR3 region has 14 residues. The CDR3 bases are TGTGCCAGCAGCCAGGACACCATCACAGATACGCAGTATTTT. Its translation is CASSQDTITDTQYF.

This clonotype was detected a few times. CDR3 DNA sequence: TGTGCCAGCAGTGATCCCCGGGGGGGCGGGGCAGATACGCAGTATTTT. Translating it yields CASSDPRGGGADTQYF. This rearrangement joins TRBV28 to TRBJ2-3, with 8 bases identical to TRBD2. The germline gives CDR1 MDHEN, CDR2 SYDVKM. This CDR3 contains 16 residues. The V segment lost 5 bases and the J segment 4 bases; nucleotides outside the gene matches: 11.

This chain connects TRBV7-3 to TRBJ2-1; possibly TRBD2 for D (5 bases). The CDR3 spans 12 residues. The germline CDR1 and CDR2 sequences are SGHTA and FQGTGA. V shed 5 bases and J shed 9 bases, with 11 bases lying between them. The DNA of the CDR3 is TGTGCCAGCAGCCCGGGATTGGGTGAGCAGTTCTTC. Residues: CASSPGLGEQFF.

This clonotype has more than one count but fewer than ten. The V and J genes are TRBV2 and TRBJ1-1, with D tentatively TRBD1 (6 bases). Trimming left V 2 bases short and J 11 bases short, with 18 bases between. Germline CDR1 reads SNHLY; CDR2 reads FYNNEI. The CDR3 is made up of 14 amino acids. The CDR3 DNA is TGTGCCAGCAGTGAAACAGGGACGGCAGGGCAGGCTTTCTTT. Its protein is CASSETGTAGQAFF.

Only a few counts were recorded for this clonotype. The junction and the germline gene differ at one end; a read error may be behind it. J is TRBJ2-7 and V is TRBV6-5; D remains unclear. Germline V gene lookup returns CDR1 MNHEY and CDR2 SVGAGI. This CDR3 is built from 13 residues. CDR3 residues: CASSYSSYYEQYF. For the CDR3, the DNA is TGTGCCAGCAGTTACTCGAGCTACTACGAGCAGTATTTC.

The CDR3 coding sequence is TGTGCCAGCAGGAACGGACAGTATAGCAATCAGCCCCAGCATTTT. This encodes CASRNGQYSNQPQHF. The rearrangement joins TRBV28 to TRBJ1-5, with D perhaps TRBD1 (6 bases). V was cut by 6 bases and J by 0 bases, with 12 bases left in between. Germline-derived CDR1 and CDR2 are MDHEN and SYDVKM. The CDR3 covers 15 residues.

This chain connects TRBV10-3 to TRBJ2-1, with TRBD2 identical over 7 bases. This CDR3 region has 19 residues. CDR1 is ENHRY and CDR2 is SYGVKD in the germline V gene. V trimming: 6 bases; J trimming: 5 bases; junction bases outside the gene matches: 22. CDR3 in amino acids: CAISVGRGHGLVGDNEQFF. In DNA, the CDR3 is TGTGCCATCAGCGTCGGTAGGGGCCATGGACTAGTTGGCGACAATGAGCAGTTCTTC.

The sample holds a few counts of this clonotype. The V call is TRBV19, the J call TRBJ2-1, with TRBD1 matching 9 bases. Germline V gene data show CDR1 as LNHDA and CDR2 as SQIVND (reference sequence). There are 15 residues in the CDR3. The V and J ends lost 6 bases and 6 bases, in that order; junction bases with no gene match: 9. The CDR3 sequence: CASRRTGVGGNEQFF. CDR3 bases: TGTGCCAGTAGGAGGACAGGGGTCGGTGGCAATGAGCAGTTCTTC.

This clonotype was seen more than once but under ten times. The chain joins TRBV23-1 to TRBJ2-7; a possible D gene is TRBD1 (6 bases). TRBV23-1 is classed as an ORF, of uncertain function. The V end was cut by 3 bases, the J end by 6 bases, with 9 bases between. CDR3 length: 12 amino acids. The CDR3 nucleotides read TGCGCCAGCAGTCAGGGGGCGGGCGAGCAGTACGTC. Translation gives CASSQGAGEQYV.

This clonotype showed up just a few times. The rearrangement uses TRBV6-1 and TRBJ1-1, with D possibly being TRBD1 (5 bases). Deletions cut 5 bases from V and 1 base from J, with 11 bases between. This CDR3 spans 14 amino acids. Per the germline V gene, CDR1 is MNHNS and CDR2 is SASEGT. The CDR3, as DNA: TGTGCCAGCAGTCCACTCAGGGAGAACACTGAAGCTTTCTTT. As protein: CASSPLRENTEAFF.

The chain joins TRBV6-5 to TRBJ2-6; the D call may be TRBD1 or TRBD2 (6 bases each). V lost 6 bases, J lost 0 bases, and 18 bases lay in between. Germline V gene sequence: CDR1 MNHEY, CDR2 SVGAGI. The CDR3 contains 18 residues. The CDR3 nucleotides are TGTGCCAGCAGGAACAGGCCGGGGGCTATCTCTGGGGCCAACGTCCTGACTTTC. It codes for CASRNRPGAISGANVLTF.

This clonotype came up a few times. This chain links TRBV25-1 with TRBJ1-6; no firm D call. Per the germline V gene, CDR1 is MGHDK and CDR2 is SYGVNS. CDR3 size: 15 residues. Trimming removed 4 bases from V and 0 bases from J, with 7 bases in between. CDR3 residues: CASSVGSSYNSPLHF. Written as DNA, the CDR3 is TGTGCCAGCAGTGTGGGGAGCTCCTATAATTCACCCCTCCACTTT.

This chain connects TRBV7-2 to TRBJ1-5; perhaps TRBD1 as D (6 bases). The CDR3 has 16 residues. Between the trimmed V and J ends, which lost 6 bases and 0 bases, there was a span of 15 bases. The germline CDR1 and CDR2 sequences are SGHTA and FQGNSA. The CDR3 region has the DNA TGTGCCAGCAGTCAGGGACACCCATATAGCAATCAGCCCCAGCATTTT. It is translated as CASSQGHPYSNQPQHF.

The rearrangement links TRBV7-2 to TRBJ2-3; 11 bases agree with TRBD2. Germline V gives CDR1 SGHTA, CDR2 FQGNSA. J gave up 6 bases and V 3 bases, and 14 bases lay outside the gene matches. The CDR3 consists of 18 residues. The CDR3 DNA follows: TGTGCCAGCAGCTTCACCGGGACTAGCGGTCCCGTGGCGGATACGCAGTATTTT. It is translated as CASSFTGTSGPVADTQYF.

This clonotype showed up just a few times. The V call is TRBV5-1, the J call TRBJ1-1; the D gene is possibly TRBD1 (6 bases). Germline assignment: CDR1 SGHRS and CDR2 YFSETQ. The V end lost 4 bases, the J end lost 1 base, and 11 bases lay between the germline ends. This CDR3 region has 14 residues. The chain's CDR3 is CASSTTGSNTEAFF. As DNA, the CDR3 is TGCGCCAGCAGCACCACAGGGTCGAACACTGAAGCTTTCTTT.

This clonotype was observed a handful of times. DNA of the CDR3: TGTGCCAGCAGCTTAGACAACCGCGAGCAGTACTTC. This codes for CASSLDNREQYF. The chain carries TRBV7-2 and TRBJ2-7; D not certain. V gave up 1 base and J gave up 6 bases, with 7 bases separating them. Germline CDR1 is SGHTA and CDR2 is FQGNSA. The CDR3 extends over 12 amino acids.